This TCR beta chain was sequenced for a study of T cell repertoires in cytomegalovirus infection. The table lists this clonotype with a count of one. Its matching antigen is unknown. TCRdb re-called the reads through MiXCR, storing one row per CDR3 protein. The sample shows some 940,000 distinct CDR3 sequences, 30% to 40% of them seen only once. The receptor's source is a human donor in good health (CMV status not recorded). Some clones in this sample may be carry-over from other donors' samples. This material consisted of cultured CD8+ T cells from PBMCs, taken from culture after CMV antigen stimulation.

The CDR3 is CAISESGTEPINEQFF. CDR3 nucleotides: TGTGCCATCAGTGAGTCAGGGACTGAACCGATCAATGAGCAGTTCTTC. This sequence joins TRBV10-3 and TRBJ2-1; TRBD2 might be the D (6 bases). Germline V gives CDR1 ENHRY, CDR2 SYGVKD. This CDR3 is 16 amino acids long. V was clipped by 0 bases and J by 6 bases, with 15 bases between them.